The rows below give T cell receptor beta chains drawn from one sample of a study of a mutant IDH1 vaccine in newly diagnosed glioma. Clones were read by immunoSEQ multiplex PCR, and TCRdb kept only the in-frame ones, dropping some. The sample has some 130,000 clones, just under 80% seen once. Antigen specificity for these receptors is unknown. Sample: PBMCs, taken from a glioma patient whose treatment included an IDH1 peptide vaccine. These receptor sequences come from a man aged 35-49 years with glioma. Each CDR3 is given without its conserved first and last residue. Each record gives: V gene, J gene, clone size, CDR3 protein. Expanded clones get a size class; other rows say once, few or many, or leave the size out.

V gene: TRBV7-2
J gene: TRBJ2-2
clone size: NA
CDR3 protein: ASSLEGRGANTGELF

V gene: TRBV6-5
J gene: TRBJ1-5
clone size: NA
CDR3 protein: ASSYGAGQGPQH

V gene: TRBV5-1
J gene: TRBJ2-5
clone size: NA
CDR3 protein: ASSTLAGDETQY

V gene: TRBV14
J gene: TRBJ1-6
clone size: NA
CDR3 protein: ASTSDRSNNSPLH

V gene: TRBV5-4
J gene: TRBJ1-6
clone size: NA
CDR3 protein: ASSPDLGQINSPLH

V gene: TRBV19
J gene: TRBJ1-3
clone size: NA
CDR3 protein: ASSQTGFLVTIY

V gene: TRBV9
J gene: TRBJ2-1
clone size: NA
CDR3 protein: ASSVWTSGSAEQF

V gene: TRBV7-9
J gene: TRBJ2-7
clone size: NA
CDR3 protein: ASSLGVGYEQY

V gene: TRBV27
J gene: TRBJ1-5
clone size: NA
CDR3 protein: ASSLWGVSNQPQH

V gene: TRBV11-3
J gene: TRBJ2-7
clone size: NA
CDR3 protein: ASSLSSGQGYEQY

V gene: TRBV30
J gene: TRBJ2-2
clone size: few
CDR3 protein: AWSVLTGRGELF

V gene: TRBV5-4
J gene: TRBJ2-3
clone size: NA
CDR3 protein: ASSLTRHTDTQY

V gene: TRBV12-5
J gene: TRBJ2-3
clone size: NA
CDR3 protein: ASGWDRGRTDTQY

V gene: TRBV6-5
J gene: TRBJ1-5
clone size: few
CDR3 protein: ASSPLNQPQH

V gene: TRBV10-1
J gene: TRBJ2-2
clone size: NA
CDR3 protein: ASRRDGGTGELF

V gene: TRBV4-3
J gene: TRBJ2-7
clone size: NA
CDR3 protein: ASSQEGRGYEQY

V gene: TRBV4-1
J gene: TRBJ2-7
clone size: NA
CDR3 protein: ASSRSGASSYEQY

V gene: TRBV9
J gene: TRBJ2-7
clone size: NA
CDR3 protein: ASSVLGSSYEQY

V gene: TRBV7-8
J gene: TRBJ1-2
clone size: once
CDR3 protein: ASSFAGGDVYT

V gene: TRBV5-4
J gene: TRBJ2-5
clone size: NA
CDR3 protein: ASSAGLALETQY

V gene: TRBV13
J gene: TRBJ2-5
clone size: NA
CDR3 protein: ASTRAGAETQY

V gene: TRBV7-2
J gene: TRBJ2-3
clone size: few
CDR3 protein: ASRSRGAVHTDTQY

V gene: TRBV28
J gene: TRBJ1-5
clone size: few
CDR3 protein: ASSPVNRANQPQH

V gene: TRBV2
J gene: TRBJ2-1
clone size: NA
CDR3 protein: AGSPTTGGEQF

V gene: TRBV7-4
J gene: TRBJ1-2
clone size: NA
CDR3 protein: ASSRRVSANYGYT

V gene: TRBV28
J gene: TRBJ1-2
clone size: NA
CDR3 protein: ASHRTGVYGYT

V gene: TRBV28
J gene: TRBJ1-4
clone size: NA
CDR3 protein: ASSLRGLGEKLF

V gene: TRBV5-5
J gene: TRBJ2-2
clone size: few
CDR3 protein: ASSLRGSTTTGELF

V gene: TRBV15
J gene: TRBJ1-2
clone size: NA
CDR3 protein: ATSPPVLDYGYT

V gene: TRBV15
J gene: TRBJ2-2
clone size: NA
CDR3 protein: ATSRGLTGELF

V gene: TRBV7-2
J gene: TRBJ1-2
clone size: NA
CDR3 protein: ASSLDIRGFYGYT

V gene: TRBV2
J gene: TRBJ2-3
clone size: NA
CDR3 protein: ASSPRLTSGGADTQY

V gene: TRBV19
J gene: TRBJ2-1
clone size: once
CDR3 protein: ASSDWFSGVYNEQF

V gene: TRBV10-3
J gene: TRBJ2-1
clone size: once
CDR3 protein: AISGISYNEQF

V gene: TRBV2
J gene: TRBJ2-4
clone size: NA
CDR3 protein: ASSERSLAKNIQY

V gene: TRBV18
J gene: TRBJ2-7
clone size: NA
CDR3 protein: ASSPLQRAYEQY

V gene: TRBV7-9
J gene: NA
clone size: NA
CDR3 protein: ASTASVTGNGEQY